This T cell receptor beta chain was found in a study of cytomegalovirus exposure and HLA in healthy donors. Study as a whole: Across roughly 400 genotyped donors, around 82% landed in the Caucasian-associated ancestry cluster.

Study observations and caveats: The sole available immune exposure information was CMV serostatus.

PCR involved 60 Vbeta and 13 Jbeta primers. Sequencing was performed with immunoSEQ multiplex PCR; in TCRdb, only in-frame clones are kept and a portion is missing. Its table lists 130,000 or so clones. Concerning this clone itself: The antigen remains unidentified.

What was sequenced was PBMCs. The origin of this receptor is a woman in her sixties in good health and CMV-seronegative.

The CDR3 is CASSVGGTSGYNEQFF. For the CDR3, the DNA is TGTGCCAGCAGCGTAGGAGGGACTAGCGGGTACAATGAGCAGTTCTTC. The chain is built from TRBV9 and TRBJ2-1; 12 bases fit TRBD2. The V and J ends lost 0 bases and 4 bases, in that order; junction bases with no gene match: 2. Germline CDR1 SGDLS, CDR2 YYNGEE. This CDR3 is 16 amino acids long.